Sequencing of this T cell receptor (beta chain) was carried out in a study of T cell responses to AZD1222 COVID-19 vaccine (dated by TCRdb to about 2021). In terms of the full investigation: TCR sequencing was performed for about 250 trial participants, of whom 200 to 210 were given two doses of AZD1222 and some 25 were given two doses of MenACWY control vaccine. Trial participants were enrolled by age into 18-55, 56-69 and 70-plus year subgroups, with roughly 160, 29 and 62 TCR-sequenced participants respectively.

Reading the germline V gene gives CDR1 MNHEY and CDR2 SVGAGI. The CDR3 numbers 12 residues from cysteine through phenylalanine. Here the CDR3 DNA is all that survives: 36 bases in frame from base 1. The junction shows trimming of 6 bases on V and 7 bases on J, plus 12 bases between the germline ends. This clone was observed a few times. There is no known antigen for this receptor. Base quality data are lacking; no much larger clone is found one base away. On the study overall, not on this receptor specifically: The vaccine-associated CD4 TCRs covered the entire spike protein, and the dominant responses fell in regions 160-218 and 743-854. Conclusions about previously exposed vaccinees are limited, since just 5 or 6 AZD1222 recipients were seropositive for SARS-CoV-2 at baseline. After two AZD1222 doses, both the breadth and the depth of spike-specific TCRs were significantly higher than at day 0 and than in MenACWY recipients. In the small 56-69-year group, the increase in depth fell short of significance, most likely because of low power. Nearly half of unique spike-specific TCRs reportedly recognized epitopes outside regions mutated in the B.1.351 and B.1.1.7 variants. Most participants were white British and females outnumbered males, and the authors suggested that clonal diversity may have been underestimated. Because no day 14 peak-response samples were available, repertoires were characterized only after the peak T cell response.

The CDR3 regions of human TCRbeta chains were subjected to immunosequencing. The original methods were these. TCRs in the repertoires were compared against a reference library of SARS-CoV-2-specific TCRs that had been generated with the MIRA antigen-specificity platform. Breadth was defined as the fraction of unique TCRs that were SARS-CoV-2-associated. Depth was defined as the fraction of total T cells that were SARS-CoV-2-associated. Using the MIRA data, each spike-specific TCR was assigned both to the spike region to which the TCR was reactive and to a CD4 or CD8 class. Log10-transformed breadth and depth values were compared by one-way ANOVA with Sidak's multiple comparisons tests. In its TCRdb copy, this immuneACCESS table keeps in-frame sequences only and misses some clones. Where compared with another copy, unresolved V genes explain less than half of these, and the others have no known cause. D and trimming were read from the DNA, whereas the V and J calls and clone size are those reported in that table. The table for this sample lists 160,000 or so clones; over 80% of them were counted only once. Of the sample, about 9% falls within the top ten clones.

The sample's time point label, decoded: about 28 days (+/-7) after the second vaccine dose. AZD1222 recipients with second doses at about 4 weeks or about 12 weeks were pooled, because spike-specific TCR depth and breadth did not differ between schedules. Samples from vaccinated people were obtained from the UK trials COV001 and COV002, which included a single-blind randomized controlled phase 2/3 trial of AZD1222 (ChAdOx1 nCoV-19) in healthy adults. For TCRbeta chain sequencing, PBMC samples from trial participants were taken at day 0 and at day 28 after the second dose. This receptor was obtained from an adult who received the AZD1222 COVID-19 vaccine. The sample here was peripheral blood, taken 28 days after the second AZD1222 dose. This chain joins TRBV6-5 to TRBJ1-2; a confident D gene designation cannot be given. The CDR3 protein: CASSSDVGGYTF. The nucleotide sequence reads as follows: TGTGCCAGCAGCTCAGACGTTGGTGGCTACACCTTC.